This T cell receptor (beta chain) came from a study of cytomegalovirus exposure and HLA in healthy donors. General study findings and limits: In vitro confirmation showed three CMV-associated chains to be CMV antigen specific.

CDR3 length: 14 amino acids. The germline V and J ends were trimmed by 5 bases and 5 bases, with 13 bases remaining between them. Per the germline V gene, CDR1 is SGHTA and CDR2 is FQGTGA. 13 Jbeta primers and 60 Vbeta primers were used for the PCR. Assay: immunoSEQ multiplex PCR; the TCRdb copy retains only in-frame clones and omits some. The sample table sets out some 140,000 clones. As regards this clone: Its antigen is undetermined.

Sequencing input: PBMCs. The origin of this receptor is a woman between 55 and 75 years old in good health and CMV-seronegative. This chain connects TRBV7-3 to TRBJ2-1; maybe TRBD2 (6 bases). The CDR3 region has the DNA TGTGCCAGCAGCCCGCTAGCGAACCACAATGAGCAGTTCTTC. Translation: CASSPLANHNEQFF.